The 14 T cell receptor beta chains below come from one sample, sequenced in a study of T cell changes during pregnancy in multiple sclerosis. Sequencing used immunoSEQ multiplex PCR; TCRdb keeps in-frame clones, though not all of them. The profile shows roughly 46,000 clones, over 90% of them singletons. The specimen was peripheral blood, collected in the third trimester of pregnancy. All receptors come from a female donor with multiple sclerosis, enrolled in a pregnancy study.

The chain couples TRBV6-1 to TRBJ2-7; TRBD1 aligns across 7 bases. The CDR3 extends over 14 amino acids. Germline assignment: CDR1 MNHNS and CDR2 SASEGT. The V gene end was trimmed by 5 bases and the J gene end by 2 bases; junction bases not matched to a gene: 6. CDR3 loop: CASSLPGQTYEQYF. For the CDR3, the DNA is TGTGCCAGCAGTCTTCCGGGACAGACCTACGAGCAGTACTTC.

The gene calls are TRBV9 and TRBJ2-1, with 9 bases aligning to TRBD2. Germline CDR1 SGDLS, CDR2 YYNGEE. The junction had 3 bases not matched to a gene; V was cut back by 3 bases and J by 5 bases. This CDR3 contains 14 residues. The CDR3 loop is CASSEAGGDNEQFF. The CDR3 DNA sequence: TGTGCCAGCAGCGAGGCGGGAGGGGACAATGAGCAGTTCTTC. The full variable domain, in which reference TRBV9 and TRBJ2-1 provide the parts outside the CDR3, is DSGVTQTPKHLITATGQRVTLRCSPRSGDLSVYWYQQSLDQGLQFLIQYYNGEERAKGNILERFSAQQFPDLHSELNLSSLELGDSALYFCASSEAGGDNEQFFGPGTRLTVL.

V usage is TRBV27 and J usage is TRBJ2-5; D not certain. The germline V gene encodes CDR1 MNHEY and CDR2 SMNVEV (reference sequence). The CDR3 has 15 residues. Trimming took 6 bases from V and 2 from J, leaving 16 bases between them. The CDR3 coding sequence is TGTGCCAGCAGCGCAAAGGCAAGCGCACAAGAGACCCAGTACTTC. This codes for CASSAKASAQETQYF.

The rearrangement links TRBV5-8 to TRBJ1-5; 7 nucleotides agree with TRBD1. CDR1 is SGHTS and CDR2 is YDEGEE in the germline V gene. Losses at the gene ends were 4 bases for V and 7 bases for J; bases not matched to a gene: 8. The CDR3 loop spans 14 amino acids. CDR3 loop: CASSLNRGSQPQHF. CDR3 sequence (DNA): TGTGCCAGCAGCCTTAACAGGGGAAGCCAGCCCCAGCATTTT.

CDR3 sequence reads: CASSFSSGRGYEQFF. The CDR3 DNA reads TGTGCCAGTAGTTTCTCTAGCGGGAGAGGCTATGAGCAGTTCTTC. The genes are TRBV19 and TRBJ2-1; TRBD2 matches at 10 bases. The CDR3 extends over 15 amino acids. The germline gives CDR1 LNHDA, CDR2 SQIVND (reference sequence). The V gene end was trimmed by 5 bases and the J gene end by 8 bases; junction bases not matched to a gene: 9.

The CDR3 nucleotides read TGTGCCAGCAGCAGCCCGGGACTAGCGGTCACCGGGGAGCTGTTTTTT. Its translation: CASSSPGLAVTGELFF. This chain links TRBV7-9 with TRBJ2-2; 11 bases are shared with TRBD2. The CDR3 runs 16 residues. J was trimmed by 4 bases and V by 5 bases; bases with no gene match: 6. Germline CDR1 reads SEHNR; CDR2 reads FQNEAQ (reference sequence).

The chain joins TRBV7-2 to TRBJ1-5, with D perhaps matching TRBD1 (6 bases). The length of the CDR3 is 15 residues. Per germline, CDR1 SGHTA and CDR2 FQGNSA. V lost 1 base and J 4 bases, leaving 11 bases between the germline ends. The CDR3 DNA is TGTGCCAGCAGCTTAGTTGGGGGCGGAAATCAGCCCCAGCATTTT. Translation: CASSLVGGGNQPQHF.

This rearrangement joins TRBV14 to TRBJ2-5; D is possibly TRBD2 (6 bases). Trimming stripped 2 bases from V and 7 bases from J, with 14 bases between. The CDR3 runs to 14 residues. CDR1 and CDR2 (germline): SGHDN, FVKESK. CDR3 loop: CASSQRRRDMTQYF. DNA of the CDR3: TGTGCCAGCAGCCAACGGCGGCGGGATATGACCCAGTACTTC.

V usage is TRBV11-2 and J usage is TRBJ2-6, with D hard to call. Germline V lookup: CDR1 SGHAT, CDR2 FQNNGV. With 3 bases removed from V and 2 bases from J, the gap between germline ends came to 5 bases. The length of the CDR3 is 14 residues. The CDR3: CASSFSAGANVLTF. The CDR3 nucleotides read TGTGCCAGCAGCTTTTCCGCTGGGGCCAACGTCCTGACTTTC. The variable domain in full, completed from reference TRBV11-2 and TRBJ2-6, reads EAGVAQSPRYKIIEKRQSVAFWCNPISGHATLYWYQQILGQGPKLLIQFQNNGVVDDSQLPKDRFSAERLKGVDSTLKIQPAKLEDSAVYLCASSFSAGANVLTFGAGSRLTVL.

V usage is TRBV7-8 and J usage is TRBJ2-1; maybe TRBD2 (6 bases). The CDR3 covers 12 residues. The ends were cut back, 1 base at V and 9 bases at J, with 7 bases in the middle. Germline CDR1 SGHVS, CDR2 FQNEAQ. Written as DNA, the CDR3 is TGTGCCAGCAGCTTAGTCGGGGGTGAGCAGTTCTTC. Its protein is CASSLVGGEQFF.

The CDR3 region has the DNA TGTGCCAGCAGTTTATTAGTGCGGGGAGCCGGGGAGCTGTTTTTT. It codes for CASSLLVRGAGELFF. This chain links TRBV28 with TRBJ2-2; a weak D match, TRBD2 (6 bases). This CDR3 spans 15 amino acids. Germline V gives CDR1 MDHEN, CDR2 SYDVKM. The ends were cut back, 1 base at V and 6 bases at J, with 12 bases in the middle. Using reference TRBV28 and TRBJ2-2 for the parts outside the CDR3, the full variable domain is DVKVTQSSRYLVKRTGEKVFLECVQDMDHENMFWYRQDPGLGLRLIYFSYDVKMKEKGDIPEGYSVSREKKERFSLILESASTNQTSMYLCASSLLVRGAGELFFGEGSRLTVL.

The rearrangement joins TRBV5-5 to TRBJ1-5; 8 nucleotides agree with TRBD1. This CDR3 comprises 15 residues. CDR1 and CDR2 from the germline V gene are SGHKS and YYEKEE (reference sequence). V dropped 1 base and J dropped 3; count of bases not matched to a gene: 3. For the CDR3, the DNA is TGTGCCAGCAGCTTGAACAGGGGGGTCAATCAGCCCCAGCATTTT. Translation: CASSLNRGVNQPQHF.

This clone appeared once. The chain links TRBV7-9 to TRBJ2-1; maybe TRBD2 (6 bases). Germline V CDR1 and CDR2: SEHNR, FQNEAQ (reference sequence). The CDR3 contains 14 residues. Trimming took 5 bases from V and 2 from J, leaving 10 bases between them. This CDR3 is CASSPGLAYNEQFF. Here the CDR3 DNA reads TGTGCCAGCAGCCCGGGACTCGCCTACAATGAGCAGTTCTTC.

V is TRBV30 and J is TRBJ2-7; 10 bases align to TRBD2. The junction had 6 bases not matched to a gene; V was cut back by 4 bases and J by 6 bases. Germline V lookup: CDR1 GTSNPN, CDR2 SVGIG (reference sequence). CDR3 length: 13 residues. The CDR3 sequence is CAWISSGSSEQYF. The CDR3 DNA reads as TGTGCCTGGATTTCTAGCGGGAGTTCCGAGCAGTACTTC.